This T cell receptor (beta chain) is drawn from a study of control samples from healthy donors and cancer patients. Trimming cost V 3 bases and J 4 bases; bases outside gene matches: 8. CDR1 is SGHRS and CDR2 is YFSETQ in the germline V gene. The CDR3 totals 16 residues. Generated by immunoSEQ multiplex PCR, the TCRdb table keeps only in-frame clones and is missing some. The top ten clones hold about 15% of a sample with some 170,000 clones, roughly 94% of them seen once. This receptor was obtained from a man in his fifties or sixties with colorectal cancer. The sequencing input was PBMCs. The V gene is TRBV5-1, the J gene TRBJ1-4; 8 bases line up with TRBD1. The CDR3 region is CASSSTPGQVNEKLFF. DNA of the CDR3: TGCGCCAGCAGCTCTACTCCGGGACAGGTTAATGAAAAACTGTTTTTT.